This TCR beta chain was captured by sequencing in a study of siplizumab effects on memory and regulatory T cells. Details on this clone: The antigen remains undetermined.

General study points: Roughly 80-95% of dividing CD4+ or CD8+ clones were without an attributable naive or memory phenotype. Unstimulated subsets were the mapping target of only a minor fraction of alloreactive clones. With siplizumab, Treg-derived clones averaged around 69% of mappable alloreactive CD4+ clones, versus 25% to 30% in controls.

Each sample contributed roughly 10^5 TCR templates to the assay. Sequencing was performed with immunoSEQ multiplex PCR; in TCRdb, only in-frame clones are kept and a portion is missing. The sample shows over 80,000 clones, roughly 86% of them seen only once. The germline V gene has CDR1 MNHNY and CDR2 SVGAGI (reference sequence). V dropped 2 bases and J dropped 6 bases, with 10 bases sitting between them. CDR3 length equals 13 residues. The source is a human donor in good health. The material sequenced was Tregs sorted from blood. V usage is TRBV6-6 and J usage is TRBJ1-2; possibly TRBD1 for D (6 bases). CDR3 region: CASSYRTEDGYTF. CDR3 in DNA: TGTGCCAGCAGTTACCGGACAGAGGATGGCTACACCTTC.